This T cell receptor (beta chain) appears in the sequencing data of a study of blood T cell repertoires in COVID-19. Overall study: Sites in the United States, Italy and Spain provided acute and convalescent COVID-19 samples. The cDNA or gDNA used as material had been derived from T cells, B-cell-depleted T cells, or PBMCs.

Per the original methods: Amplification of reference gene primers was used by the study to estimate nucleated cell counts. Profiling relied on immunoSEQ multiplex PCR, and the TCRdb table lists in-frame clones only, not all of them. D and trimming were read from the DNA, whereas the V and J calls and clone size are those reported in that table. The table lists about 150,000 clones, approximately 82% of them singletons. Germline values: CDR1 SGHVS, CDR2 FQNEAQ. CDR3 length: 14 amino acids. Trimming removed 1 base at V and 2 bases at J, with 6 bases between. This clonotype originated in a woman between 50 and 59 years old with acute or convalescent COVID-19. The sequenced material came from peripheral blood. J is TRBJ1-3 and V is TRBV7-8; D is unresolved. CDR3 region: CASSLGGTGNTIYF. CDR3 bases: TGTGCCAGCAGCTTAGGTGGCACTGGAAACACCATATATTTT.